This TCR beta chain was identified in a study of early T cells in non-severe SARS-CoV-2 infection. CDR1 and CDR2 (germline): SGDLS, YYNGEE. The trim removed 4 bases at V and 4 bases at J, leaving 7 bases unmatched. CDR3 size: 14 residues. TCRdb reprocessed the 5' RACE reads via MiXCR and lists one record per CDR3 protein. The sample consists of under 80,000 distinct CDR3 sequences, 10% to 15% of them appearing once. The rearrangement uses TRBV9 and TRBJ1-1; 7 positions agree with TRBD1. The sequence came from an adult who was a healthcare worker with PCR-confirmed SARS-CoV-2 infection or an uninfected control (not recorded which). The specimen was whole blood. CDR3 nucleotide sequence: TGTGCCAGCAGCTCTCACAGGGGAGGCACTGAAGCTTTCTTT. It yields the protein CASSSHRGGTEAFF.